What follows are 12 T cell receptor beta chains derived from one specimen sequenced in a study of blood T cell repertoires in COVID-19. The data were produced by immunoSEQ multiplex PCR, yet TCRdb's version contains in-frame clones alone and is incomplete. The sample has 85,000 to 100,000 clones, more than 80% seen once. Specimen: peripheral blood. The receptors were sampled from a man at least 80 years old with COVID-19, enrolled during active disease.

The J gene is TRBJ2-5, the V gene TRBV25-1; 11 bases agree with TRBD1. Germline-derived CDR1 and CDR2 are MGHDK and SYGVNS. After removal of 0 bases from V and 5 bases from J, the junction contained 5 bases not matched to a gene. The CDR3 totals 16 residues. DNA of the CDR3: TGTGCCAGCAGTGAATATGGACAGGGGGCTGGGGAGACCCAGTACTTC. This sequence encodes CASSEYGQGAGETQYF.

The V and J genes are TRBV5-5 and TRBJ2-5, with TRBD1 as a possible D gene (7 bases). Germline V lookup: CDR1 SGHKS, CDR2 YYEKEE (reference sequence). V dropped 1 base and J dropped 0 bases, with 13 bases sitting between them. The CDR3 length is 16 residues. The CDR3 region has the DNA TGTGCCAGCAGCTTGTGGGGGGACAGTTACCAAGAGACCCAGTACTTC. Translating it yields CASSLWGDSYQETQYF.

The gene calls are TRBV10-3 and TRBJ1-1; no clear D. V shed 3 bases and J shed 4 bases, with 9 bases lying between them. Germline CDR1 and CDR2: ENHRY and SYGVKD. The CDR3 length is 13 residues. As DNA, the CDR3 is TGTGCCATCAGTGATCAAGGAGGCACTGAAGCTTTCTTT. This encodes CAISDQGGTEAFF.

The chain has TRBV2 and TRBJ1-5; TRBD1 is a possible D gene (6 bases). The CDR3 contains 14 residues. CDR1 and CDR2 (germline): SNHLY, FYNNEI. Trimming removed 7 bases at V and 5 bases at J, with 15 bases between. This CDR3 reads CASTPIQGDQPQHF. The CDR3, as DNA: TGTGCCAGCACCCCGATACAGGGTGATCAGCCCCAGCATTTT.

V gene TRBV20-1 combines with J gene TRBJ2-1, with unresolved D. CDR3 size: 11 residues. Germline CDR1 DFQATT, CDR2 SNEGSKA (reference sequence). Trimming stripped 6 bases from V and 5 bases from J, with 8 bases between. The CDR3: CSAPSHNEQFF. The CDR3 DNA reads TGCAGTGCCCCTTCCCACAATGAGCAGTTCTTC.

The chain carries TRBV6-6 and TRBJ1-1; 8 nucleotides agree with TRBD1. Germline V gives CDR1 MNHNY, CDR2 SVGAGI (reference sequence). The V segment lost 5 bases and the J segment 0 bases; nucleotides outside the gene matches: 14. CDR3 length equals 18 residues. The CDR3 DNA follows: TGTGCCAGCAGTCAGGGGGCGCGGGCGGCCCGCATGAACACTGAAGCTTTCTTT. As protein: CASSQGARAARMNTEAFF.

V and J are TRBV6-1 and TRBJ2-7; a possible D gene is TRBD1 (5 bases). The germline gives CDR1 MNHNS, CDR2 SASEGT. The CDR3 has 12 residues. With 2 bases removed from V and 9 bases from J, the gap between germline ends came to 11 bases. CDR3 nucleotides: TGTGCCAGCAGTGAATATCGAAGGGGGCAGTACTTC. Its protein is CASSEYRRGQYF.

The genes are TRBV3-1 (or the pseudogene TRBV3-2) and TRBJ1-2, with D hard to call. The CDR3 runs to 15 residues. Germline-derived CDR1 and CDR2 are LGHDT and YNNKEL (reference sequence). Trimming cost V 0 bases and J 4 bases, with 12 bases left between them. CDR3 DNA: TGTGCCAGCAGCCAAGATCTATCACAGCTCTATGGCTACACCTTC. Protein: CASSQDLSQLYGYTF.

The J gene is TRBJ2-3, the V gene TRBV13, with 12 positions matching TRBD2. V trimming: 5 bases; J trimming: 8 bases; junction bases outside the gene matches: 11. Germline CDR1 reads PRHDT; CDR2 reads FYEKMQ (reference sequence). This CDR3 has 16 amino acids. The CDR3, as DNA: TGTGCCAGCAGCCGGGCTACTAGCGGGGGGTTGGGTACGCAGTATTTT. As protein: CASSRATSGGLGTQYF.

The gene calls are TRBV6-5 and TRBJ2-1; unclear D gene. V lost 2 bases to trimming and J lost 9 bases, with 11 bases between them. Germline values: CDR1 MNHEY, CDR2 SVGAGI. The CDR3 is 13 residues long. The CDR3 sequence is CASSYPGTREQFF. DNA for the CDR3: TGTGCCAGCAGTTACCCTGGTACGCGTGAGCAGTTCTTC.

At least ten counts were recorded for this clone. This rearrangement joins TRBV28 to TRBJ1-1; 9 nucleotides align to TRBD1. The CDR3 spans 15 residues. The J segment lost 10 bases and the V segment lost 3 bases, leaving 12 bases of the junction unmatched. Germline CDR1 reads MDHEN; CDR2 reads SYDVKM. CDR3 loop: CASSLKGQGWIRAFF. CDR3 nucleotides: TGTGCCAGCAGTTTGAAGGGACAGGGTTGGATTCGAGCTTTCTTT.

The J gene is TRBJ2-5, the V gene TRBV11-2, with a weak D call TRBD2 (7 bases). The CDR3 length is 13 residues. Looked up from germline, CDR1 is SGHAT and CDR2 is FQNNGV. The germline V and J ends were trimmed by 8 bases and 2 bases, with 12 bases remaining between them. The CDR3 sequence: CASGKGGQETQYF. The CDR3 DNA is TGTGCCAGCGGGAAGGGGGGGCAAGAGACCCAGTACTTC.